The clone carrying this T cell receptor beta chain was recorded a few times. The target antigen is unknown. This sample was included in a study of tumor-infiltrating lymphocytes in localized non-small cell lung cancer. About the research overall: Some samples were collected after neoadjuvant chemotherapy; smokers, never-smokers and several histologies were included. Study-level points and caveats: No link was found between tumor T-cell fraction and recurrence-free survival. No T-cell fraction difference was seen between IM1 and IM2 tumors.

Sequenced by immunoSEQ multiplex PCR; TCRdb stores in-frame clones only, minus some. The data contain about 13,000 clones, under 70% of them seen just once; the ten biggest clones take up 9% to 9.5%. The sequence came from a human donor with non-small cell lung cancer. The sequencing sample was made of lung tumor tissue.

The CDR3 here is CASSKDSGGSYEQYF. The CDR3 bases are TGTGCCAGTAGTAAAGATAGCGGGGGCTCCTACGAGCAGTACTTC. This sequence joins TRBV19 and TRBJ2-7; 9 bases align to TRBD2. The length of the CDR3 is 15 residues. J was trimmed by 0 bases and V by 4 bases; bases with no gene match: 4. Looked up from germline, CDR1 is LNHDA and CDR2 is SQIVND (reference sequence).